Presented here are 5 T cell receptor beta chains from one specimen sequenced in a study of human T cells and chemical hapten exposure. MiXCR, run by TCRdb on the 5' RACE reads, gives a single entry per CDR3 protein. The data hold about 80,000 distinct CDR3 sequences, with 15% observed a single time. Unfractionated whole blood yielded the extracted total RNA. Receptors were obtained from a female donor in good health.

The chain combines TRBV20-1 with TRBJ2-3; 9 nucleotides align to TRBD1. The CDR3 consists of 15 residues. Per germline, CDR1 DFQATT and CDR2 SNEGSKA (reference sequence). Trimming took 6 bases from V and 3 from J; bases not matched to a gene: 10. In nucleotides, the CDR3 is TGCAGTGCCCGAGCAGGGACAGGGTCGACAGATACGCAGTATTTT. It translates to CSARAGTGSTDTQYF.

The table lists this clonotype with a few counts. The chain recombines TRBV27 with TRBJ1-2; 12 bases line up with TRBD1. The CDR3 totals 17 residues. The V gene end was trimmed by 7 bases and the J gene end by 7 bases; junction bases not matched to a gene: 16. Germline V gene lookup returns CDR1 MNHEY and CDR2 SMNVEV (reference sequence). As DNA, the CDR3 is TGTGCCAGCACTGCCTCCGGGACAGGGGGCGCGGTTGGTGGCTACACCTTC. Translated: CASTASGTGGAVGGYTF.

The chain has TRBV7-9 and TRBJ1-1, with a tentative D call TRBD1 (5 bases). V lost 5 bases and J lost 7, with 11 bases in between. CDR3 length equals 12 residues. Germline CDR1 SEHNR, CDR2 FQNEAQ (reference sequence). The CDR3 nucleotides read TGTGCCAGCAGCCCTCAGAGGGGTGAAGCTTTCTTT. Translating gives CASSPQRGEAFF.

The chain combines TRBV7-9 with TRBJ2-3; TRBD2 is a possible D gene (7 bases). Trimming took off 7 bases at V and 0 bases at J, with 29 bases between the two ends. CDR3 size: 20 residues. The germline V gene has CDR1 SEHNR and CDR2 FQNEAQ (reference sequence). The CDR3 spells CASTPDGGLAAGTSTDTQYF. CDR3 bases: TGTGCCAGCACCCCAGACGGGGGGCTAGCGGCGGGCACTAGCACAGATACGCAGTATTTT.

This clonotype has only a few counts. V usage is TRBV4-1 and J usage is TRBJ1-1; weak D call: TRBD1 (6 bases). V gave up 2 bases and J gave up 4 bases, with 20 bases separating them. Germline CDR1 MGHRA, CDR2 YSYEKL. The CDR3 has 17 amino acids. CDR3 residues: CASSQRYIIQGITEAFF. As DNA, the CDR3 is TGCGCCAGCAGCCAAAGGTATATTATCCAGGGGATCACTGAAGCTTTCTTT.